Below, one T cell receptor (beta chain) is given with its context. The antigen remains undetermined. The data were taken from a study of shared clonotypes between healthy human individuals. The naive CD8 population came from CD45RO-negative cells selected for CCR7, without terminally differentiated effector memory CD45RA+ cells. The repertoire was sequenced with immunoSEQ multiplex PCR; TCRdb's copy has only in-frame clones and lacks some. The sample includes under 850,000 clones, 90% to 95% seen only once; the top ten take 24%. The V and J ends lost 1 base and 4 bases respectively, with 20 bases between them. There are 18 residues in the CDR3. The germline V gene has CDR1 MNHNS and CDR2 SASEGT. Overall study findings and caveats: The study's rarefaction showed incomplete sorted-subset sequencing despite large depth.

J is TRBJ1-3 and V is TRBV6-1, with D unresolved. Material: naive CD8+ T cells sorted from blood. The source is a man aged 30 to 39 in good health. The CDR3 loop reads CASSEGGKQRYSGNTIYF. The CDR3 DNA follows: TGTGCCAGCAGTGAAGGAGGAAAACAGAGATATTCCGGAAACACCATATATTTT.